This TCR beta chain was profiled in a study of cytomegalovirus exposure and HLA in healthy donors. Study-level information: HLA-typed donors were the source of tens of millions of unique TCRs held in an early data release. Most donors, less than 85% of a few hundred genotyped, fell in the Caucasian-associated ancestry cluster. Notes on the study in general: A later analysis linked a missense variant in DCLRE1C to the trimming of TCR beta V and J genes. In a later analysis, at a false discovery rate of 0.05, about 17,000 TCR beta sequences matched HLA alleles.

For this clone: What it recognizes is unknown.

The CDR3 totals 14 residues. Per germline, CDR1 PRHDT and CDR2 FYEKMQ (reference sequence). Trimming removed 0 bases at V and 5 bases at J, with 7 bases between. Both 60 Vbeta primers and 13 Jbeta primers went into the PCR. Only in-frame clones appear in the TCRdb table, and some are missing; sequencing was by immunoSEQ multiplex PCR. Here the sample spans some 150,000 clones, about 78% being singletons. The specimen was PBMCs. The receptor's source is a man aged 18 to 29 in good health and CMV-seronegative. The chain links TRBV13 to TRBJ2-2, with TRBD2 as a possible D gene (5 bases). The chain's CDR3 is CASSLGADTGELFF. CDR3 sequence (DNA): TGTGCCAGCAGCTTAGGAGCGGATACCGGGGAGCTGTTTTTT.